The rows below give T cell receptor beta chains drawn from one sample of a study of T cell repertoires in cytomegalovirus infection. TCRdb passed the reads through MiXCR, listing each CDR3 protein once. This table holds some 270,000 distinct CDR3 sequences, roughly a fifth found once. These TCRs are of unknown antigen specificity. Sequenced here: cultured PBMCs, sampled from culture after CMV antigen stimulation. Source of these receptors: a human donor in good health (CMV status not recorded). Some clones in this sample may be carry-over from other donors' samples. Each CDR3 is given with its conserved first and last residue. Each record gives: D gene, J gene, clone size, V gene, CDR3 DNA, CDR3 protein. A D gene is named only where the DNA matches it firmly. Not all rows give a size; the values are once, few, many and, for expanded clones, a class.

-,TRBJ2-5,-,TRBV6-1,TGTGCCAGCAGCAGGGTGTACCAAGAGACCCAGTACTTC,CASSRVYQETQYF
-,TRBJ2-3,-,TRBV4-3,TGCGCCAGCAGCCAAGATTTTAGCACAGATACGCAGTATTTT,CASSQDFSTDTQYF
TRBD2,TRBJ2-1,once,TRBV5-1,TGCGCCAGCACCTCGGGGGGGCTAAGCGTCGGCAATGAGCAGTTCTTC,CASTSGGLSVGNEQFF
-,TRBJ2-3,many,TRBV7-2,TGTGCCAGCAGCAATCCCAGTATAAATACGCAGTATTTT,CASSNPSINTQYF
TRBD1,TRBJ2-5,few,TRBV3-1,TGTGCCAGCAGCCAAGACTACAGGGGGTCCGAAGAGACCCAGTACTTC,CASSQDYRGSEETQYF
TRBD1,TRBJ1-1,-,TRBV11-3,TGTGCCAGCAGCCTCCGGGACAGGGTTAGCGGATACACTGAAGCTTTCTTT,CASSLRDRVSGYTEAFF
TRBD2,TRBJ2-5,many,TRBV7-3,TGTGCCAGCAGCTTTCAAGCGGGAGTGCGTGAGACCCAGTACTTC,CASSFQAGVRETQYF
-,TRBJ1-1,-,TRBV4-3,TGCGCCAGCAGCCAAGTGTGGACCTTTAACACTGAAGCTTTCTTT,CASSQVWTFNTEAFF
-,TRBJ2-5,many,TRBV11-2,TGTGCCAGCAGCTTAGACCGAAAGACCCAGTACTTC,CASSLDRKTQYF
TRBD1,TRBJ2-5,-,TRBV7-3,TGTGCCAGCAGCCAGGGACAGGATACCCAAGAGACCCAGTACTTC,CASSQGQDTQETQYF
-,TRBJ1-4,-,TRBV7-9,TGTGCCAGCAGACCCGGAGGGTTAGCTAATGAAAAACTGTTTTTT,CASRPGGLANEKLFF
TRBD2,TRBJ2-1,-,TRBV7-2,TGTGCCAGCAGCTTGGCGGGACTAGCGGGAGGTGAGCAGTTCTTC,CASSLAGLAGGEQFF
-,TRBJ1-6,-,TRBV27,TGTGCCAGCAGTTTAAGCGGAGGACCCCTCCACTTT,CASSLSGGPLHF
TRBD2,TRBJ2-1,many,TRBV7-3,TGTGCCAGCAGCCTAAATCAGGGCGGGACTAGCGGGAAAAATGAGCAGTTCTTC,CASSLNQGGTSGKNEQFF
-,TRBJ2-5,many,TRBV7-2,TGTGCCAGCAGCTTAGCCTTGAGGATCCAAGAGACCCAGTACTTC,CASSLALRIQETQYF
-,TRBJ2-2,few,TRBV20-1,TGCAGTGCTAGAGAGGCCGTGAACACCGGGGAGCTGTTTTTT,CSAREAVNTGELFF
TRBD2,TRBJ2-3,many,TRBV19,TGTGCCAGTAGGACTAGCGGGAGAAGCGCAGATACGCAGTATTTT,CASRTSGRSADTQYF
-,TRBJ1-5,few,TRBV7-2,TGTGCCACCGCTCTTCGACGTGGCGATCAGCCCCAGCATTTT,CATALRRGDQPQHF
TRBD2,TRBJ2-7,-,TRBV28,TGTGCCAGCAGTAATTCGGGAGGGGCCTACGAGCAGTACTTC,CASSNSGGAYEQYF
-,TRBJ2-1,-,TRBV6-2/TRBV6-3,TGTGCCAGCAGTTATTCGACGAGAGACAATGAGCAGTTCTTC,CASSYSTRDNEQFF
-,TRBJ1-5,many,TRBV7-2,TGTGCCAGCAGCTTTGGACACGATCAGCCCCAGCATTTT,CASSFGHDQPQHF
-,TRBJ1-1,-,TRBV20-1,TGCAGTGCTAGTGGGGGGTCCATGAACACTGAAGCTTTCTTT,CSASGGSMNTEAFF
-,TRBJ1-1,few,TRBV15,TGTGCCACCAGCAGAGGGAGGGGCACTGAAGCTTTCTTT,CATSRGRGTEAFF
TRBD2,TRBJ2-5,-,TRBV27,TGTGCCAGCCGACTAGCGGGGTCCTCAGAGACCCAGTACTTC,CASRLAGSSETQYF
-,TRBJ1-1,many,TRBV7-2,TGTGCCAGCAGCCTCGAACGGCAATTTCCTTTCTTT,CASSLERQFPFF
-,TRBJ1-3,-,TRBV12-3/TRBV12-4,TGTGCCAGCAGTCCAATGACAGGCAGTGGAAACACCATATATTTT,CASSPMTGSGNTIYF
TRBD1,TRBJ2-7,-,TRBV18,TGTGCCAGCTCACCACCGACCGGAAGACAGGGCTCCTACGAGCAGTACTTC,CASSPPTGRQGSYEQYF
-,TRBJ2-3,few,TRBV20-1,TGCAGTGCTAGAGGGACAGCCTCAGTGGTATACACAGATACGCAGTATTTT,CSARGTASVVYTDTQYF
TRBD2,TRBJ2-2,few,TRBV20-1,TGCAGTGCTAGAGATAGCGGGAGGGCCGACACCGGGGAGCTGTTTTTT,CSARDSGRADTGELFF
TRBD1,TRBJ1-2,many,TRBV7-9,TGTGCCAGCAGCTTTGGACAGGGTGATGGCTACACCTTC,CASSFGQGDGYTF
TRBD1,TRBJ1-2,-,TRBV7-2,TGTGCCAGCAGCCCTGGACAGGTTGGCTACACCTTC,CASSPGQVGYTF
TRBD2,TRBJ2-1,few,TRBV12-3/TRBV12-4,TGTGCCAGCAGTTTAGGAATTCCAGCGGGAATTTTCGAGCAGTTCTTC,CASSLGIPAGIFEQFF
TRBD2,TRBJ2-5,few,TRBV20-1,TGCAGTGCTAGAGGATGGCTAGCGGGAGGGCCCGAGACCCAGTACTTC,CSARGWLAGGPETQYF
TRBD2,TRBJ2-2,-,TRBV5-4,TGTGCCAGCAGCGTAGCGGGAGGGCGGACCGGGGAGCTGTTTTTT,CASSVAGGRTGELFF
-,TRBJ2-1,-,TRBV6-2/TRBV6-3,TGTGCCAGCAGTTACTCGAATCCCTTTCCGAATGAGCAGTTCTTC,CASSYSNPFPNEQFF
-,TRBJ2-1,few,TRBV6-2/TRBV6-3,TGTGCCAGCAGACCCTCGGACTTCTCCTCCTACAATGAGCAGTTCTTC,CASRPSDFSSYNEQFF
TRBD2,TRBJ2-4,few,TRBV6-1,TGTGCCGCCCAAGCTAGCGGAGGGGACATTCAGTACTTC,CAAQASGGDIQYF
TRBD2,TRBJ2-3,many,TRBV7-8,TGTGCCAGCAGCTCCCCGGAGGGACTAGCGGGAAAAAATACGCAGTATTTT,CASSSPEGLAGKNTQYF
-,TRBJ1-2,-,TRBV29-1,TGCAGCGTTGGGACCTTCAGGGAGAAGGGCTATGGCTACACCTTC,CSVGTFREKGYGYTF
TRBD2,TRBJ2-1,few,TRBV5-5,TGTGCCAGCAGCGCCGACTGGAGCGGGAGGCTGAATGAGCAGTTCTTC,CASSADWSGRLNEQFF
TRBD1,TRBJ1-4,-,TRBV7-6,TGTGCCAGCAGCTTGGGGACAGGGCTTTATGAAAAACTGTTTTTT,CASSLGTGLYEKLFF
-,TRBJ1-1,many,TRBV25-1,TGTGCCAGCAGTGAATATGAGGAGGCTTTCTTT,CASSEYEEAFF
TRBD2,TRBJ2-3,-,TRBV20-1,TGCAGTGCTAGAGAACGCCTAGCGGTTAGCACAGATACGCAGTATTTT,CSARERLAVSTDTQYF
-,TRBJ2-7,-,TRBV7-4,TGTGCCAGCAGCAAAAGCTATTCCTACGAGCAGTACTTC,CASSKSYSYEQYF
-,TRBJ1-1,-,TRBV18,TGTGCCAGCTCTCCCAGGGTTTTGAACACTGAAGCTTTCTTT,CASSPRVLNTEAFF
-,TRBJ1-5,many,TRBV20-1,TGCAGTGCTAGTAGGGCAGACAATCAGCCCCAGCATTTT,CSASRADNQPQHF
-,TRBJ2-1,few,TRBV5-6,TGTGCCAGCAGCTTGGCTGACAATGAGCAGTTCTTC,CASSLADNEQFF
-,TRBJ2-1,-,TRBV11-3,TGTGCCAGCAGCCCGCCCCCGTATGGAGGTGAGCAGTTCTTC,CASSPPPYGGEQFF
TRBD2,TRBJ2-3,few,TRBV12-3/TRBV12-4,TGTGCCAGCAGGAACCTCCGGGACTACACAGATACGCAGTATTTT,CASRNLRDYTDTQYF
-,TRBJ1-3,-,TRBV7-9,TGTGCCAGCAGCTTACCGATCTCTGGAAACACCATATATTTT,CASSLPISGNTIYF
TRBD2,TRBJ2-1,few,TRBV9,TGTGCCAGCAGCAAACCGGGACTAGCGAGTTACAATGAGCAGTTCTTC,CASSKPGLASYNEQFF
-,TRBJ2-7,many,TRBV7-2,TGTGCCAGCAGCTTAGCGCTTCACAGCGAAGCCTACGAGCAGTACTTC,CASSLALHSEAYEQYF
-,TRBJ2-7,few,TRBV28,TGTGCCAGCAGATTTACAGGGAATGTCTACGAGCAGTACTTC,CASRFTGNVYEQYF
TRBD2,TRBJ2-3,-,TRBV30,TGTGCCTGGGGACTAGGTGGAGATACGCAGTATTTT,CAWGLGGDTQYF